Below are 30 T cell receptor beta chains sequenced from a single sample in a study of Ad26.COV2.S vaccination and SARS-CoV-2 variants. Data came from immunoSEQ multiplex PCR; TCRdb stores just in-frame clones and leaves some out. The top ten hold about 3.5% of the sample, which has 400,000 to 500,000 clones, around nine tenths seen once. Noted treatment: around 19 received Ad26.COV2.S at low or high dose, single or two shots; about 5 received placebo; per-sample allocation not given. Sampling was performed 63 days after the first vaccine or placebo injection. Sequenced material: peripheral blood, taken in a trial of Ad26.COV2.S vaccine versus placebo. These receptors were taken from a person aged 18-60 years who received the Ad26.COV2.S COVID-19 vaccine or a placebo.

The CDR3 is CASSSRNTQYF. The CDR3 DNA reads TGTGCCAGCAGTTCCCGAAATACGCAGTATTTT. The J gene is TRBJ2-3, the V gene TRBV6-5; D not resolved. The germline V and J ends were trimmed by 4 bases and 7 bases, with 6 bases remaining between them. Germline lookup yields CDR1 MNHEY and CDR2 SVGAGI. CDR3 size: 11 residues.

The J gene is TRBJ2-1, the V gene TRBV7-9, with 7 nucleotides matching TRBD2. The CDR3 contains 17 residues. J was trimmed by 1 base and V by 1 base; bases with no gene match: 7. Germline V gives CDR1 SEHNR, CDR2 FQNEAQ (reference sequence). CDR3 in amino acids: CASSLVVAGDSYNEQFF. CDR3 in DNA: TGTGCCAGCAGCTTAGTTGTAGCGGGCGATTCCTACAATGAGCAGTTCTTC.

V is TRBV7-3 and J is TRBJ2-7; weak D call: TRBD2 (7 bases). This CDR3 is 15 amino acids long. The V and J ends lost 3 bases and 2 bases respectively, with 14 bases between them. In germline, CDR1 is SGHTA, CDR2 FQGTGA. CDR3 loop: CASSLRGGGPYEQYF. The DNA for the CDR3 is TGTGCCAGCAGCTTGCGGGGAGGGGGTCCCTACGAGCAGTACTTC.

J is TRBJ1-1 and V is TRBV2; 8 nucleotides match TRBD1. CDR3 length: 14 amino acids. With V trimmed by 6 bases and J by 1 base, 4 bases remained unmatched. CDR1 is SNHLY and CDR2 is FYNNEI in the germline V gene. The CDR3 reads CASSLTGENTEAFF. CDR3 in DNA: TGTGCCAGCAGCCTGACAGGGGAGAACACTGAAGCTTTCTTT.

V gene TRBV5-6 combines with J gene TRBJ1-4; TRBD1 matches at 8 bases. CDR1 is SGHDT and CDR2 is YYEEEE in the germline V gene. V dropped 4 bases and J dropped 0; count of bases not matched to a gene: 5. CDR3 size: 16 residues. CDR3 amino acids: CASSMTGAATNEKLFF. The CDR3 coding sequence is TGTGCCAGCAGCATGACAGGGGCCGCAACTAATGAAAAACTGTTTTTT.

This chain uses TRBV19 with TRBJ2-2; D remains ambiguous. The CDR3 runs 12 residues. The V end lost 6 bases, the J end lost 7 bases, and 9 bases lay between the germline ends. From germline, CDR1 is LNHDA and CDR2 SQIVND (reference sequence). The chain's CDR3 is CASSWYGGELFF. As DNA, the CDR3 is TGTGCCAGTAGCTGGTATGGCGGGGAGCTGTTTTTT.

The chain combines TRBV30 with TRBJ2-7, with 10 bases lining up with TRBD1. The junction had 11 bases not matched to a gene; V was cut back by 2 bases and J by 7 bases. This CDR3 has 15 amino acids. Germline CDR1 GTSNPN, CDR2 SVGIG (reference sequence). CDR3 sequence (DNA): TGTGCCTGGAGTAGAAGGGACAGGGGCTCGAAAGAGCAGTACTTC. Protein sequence: CAWSRRDRGSKEQYF. Full variable domain (rest looked up from reference TRBV30 and TRBJ2-7): SQTIHQWPATLVQPVGSPLSLECTVEGTSNPNLYWYRQAAGRGLQLLFYSVGIGQISSEVPQNLSASRPQDRQFILSSKKLLLSDSGFYLCAWSRRDRGSKEQYFGPGTRLTVT.

The chain combines TRBV4-3 with TRBJ1-2; tentative D call: TRBD1 (5 bases). V lost 4 bases and J lost 0, with 15 bases in between. Germline lookup yields CDR1 LGHNA and CDR2 YSLEER. The length of the CDR3 is 16 residues. The CDR3 DNA reads TGCGCCAGCAGCCGAACGAACGGGGGGGCTAACTATGGCTACACCTTC. It specifies CASSRTNGGANYGYTF.

The genes are TRBV4-1 and TRBJ1-1, with a weak D call TRBD1 (6 bases). The V and J ends lost 4 bases and 1 base respectively, with 13 bases between them. This CDR3 contains 15 residues. Per germline, CDR1 MGHRA and CDR2 YSYEKL. The chain's CDR3 is CASSPPNRANTEAFF. DNA of the CDR3: TGCGCCAGCAGCCCTCCGAACAGGGCGAACACTGAAGCTTTCTTT.

The J gene is TRBJ2-7, the V gene TRBV5-5; D gene ambiguous. CDR1 and CDR2 from the germline V gene are SGHKS and YYEKEE (reference sequence). The ends were cut back, 0 bases at V and 4 bases at J, with 8 bases in the middle. This CDR3 contains 13 residues. The CDR3 sequence: CASSLVPVYEQYF. The CDR3 region has the DNA TGTGCCAGCAGCTTGGTCCCCGTGTACGAGCAGTACTTC. Supplemented by reference TRBV5-5 and TRBJ2-7, the full variable domain reads DAGVTQSPTHLIKTRGQQVTLRCSPISGHKSVSWYQQVLGQGPQFIFQYYEKEERGRGNFPDRFSARQFPNYSSELNVNALLLGDSALYLCASSLVPVYEQYFGPGTRLTVT.

J is TRBJ2-2 and V is TRBV6-7, with TRBD1 matching over 7 bases. TRBV6-7 is placed among ORFs of uncertain function. The CDR3 contains 17 residues. V gave up 7 bases and J gave up 5 bases; unmatched junction bases: 16. CDR3 bases: TGTGCCAGCAATTCCCACTGGGACAGTTGTATTACCGGGGAGCTGTTTTTT. As protein: CASNSHWDSCITGELFF.

The chain has TRBV3-1 (or the pseudogene TRBV3-2) and TRBJ2-6, with TRBD1 identical over 8 bases. CDR1 and CDR2 (germline): LGHDT, YNNKEL (reference sequence). The V and J ends lost 0 bases and 3 bases, in that order; junction bases with no gene match: 10. The CDR3 covers 19 residues. Here the CDR3 reads CASSQEGQGAGNGANVLTF. CDR3 sequence (DNA): TGTGCCAGCAGCCAAGAAGGGCAGGGGGCAGGTAATGGGGCCAACGTCCTGACTTTC.

The chain uses TRBV4-3 and TRBJ1-5, with TRBD1 matching over 8 bases. Germline lookup yields CDR1 LGHNA and CDR2 YSLEER. The CDR3 extends over 15 amino acids. V lost 0 bases and J lost 5; bases outside the gene matches: 3. CDR3 bases: TGCGCCAGCAGCCAAGATGCAGGGGGCTATCAGCCCCAGCATTTT. As protein: CASSQDAGGYQPQHF.

The V and J genes are TRBV4-1 and TRBJ1-5; a possible D gene is TRBD1 (5 bases). Per the germline V gene, CDR1 is MGHRA and CDR2 is YSYEKL. This CDR3 contains 17 residues. Trimming stripped 1 base from V and 1 base from J, with 14 bases between. The CDR3 is CASSQGGTGTSNQPQHF. CDR3 in DNA: TGCGCCAGCAGCCAAGGCGGGACGGGGACGAGCAATCAGCCCCAGCATTTT.

This clone was picked up a small number of times. V usage is TRBV5-1 and J usage is TRBJ2-2, with D possibly being TRBD2 (5 bases). V was clipped by 3 bases and J by 9 bases, with 12 bases between them. This CDR3 is 13 amino acids long. Per the germline V gene, CDR1 is SGHRS and CDR2 is YFSETQ. CDR3 residues: CASSSDGKRELFF. CDR3 coding DNA: TGCGCCAGCAGCTCCGACGGGAAGCGGGAGCTGTTTTTT.

The chain is built from TRBV7-3 and TRBJ2-7; 10 nucleotides agree with TRBD1. J was trimmed by 4 bases and V by 3 bases; bases with no gene match: 9. The CDR3 has 16 residues. Per germline, CDR1 SGHTA and CDR2 FQGTGA. The CDR3 spells CASSFDTGTGVYEQYF. The CDR3 bases are TGTGCCAGCAGCTTTGATACCGGGACAGGGGTATACGAGCAGTACTTC.

The gene calls are TRBV5-6 and TRBJ1-2; D may be TRBD1 (5 bases). The V end lost 1 base, the J end lost 4 bases, and 14 bases lay between the germline ends. Germline values: CDR1 SGHDT, CDR2 YYEEEE. CDR3 length: 15 residues. The CDR3 loop reads CASSLTRVHGYGYTF. As DNA, the CDR3 is TGTGCCAGCAGCTTGACCAGGGTACACGGCTATGGCTACACCTTC.

This chain links TRBV19 with TRBJ2-3; no definite D call. The CDR3 sequence is 15 residues long. The germline CDR1 and CDR2 sequences are LNHDA and SQIVND (reference sequence). Trimming removed 2 bases from V and 0 bases from J, with 9 bases in between. Written as DNA, the CDR3 is TGTGCCAGTAGTATACCGGACGAGAGCACAGATACGCAGTATTTT. Protein: CASSIPDESTDTQYF.

This clone has only a few counts. The chain employs TRBV7-9 and TRBJ1-4, with D possibly matching TRBD1 (5 bases). This CDR3 has 13 amino acids. Per germline, CDR1 SEHNR and CDR2 FQNEAQ (reference sequence). Trimming cost V 4 bases and J 13 bases, with 16 bases left between them. CDR3 sequence: CASSSQGAGILFF. CDR3 sequence (DNA): TGTGCCAGCAGCTCGCAGGGCGCAGGTATACTGTTTTTT.

The chain uses TRBV9 and TRBJ1-3, with D unclear. CDR1 and CDR2 (germline): SGDLS, YYNGEE. With 5 bases removed from V and 0 bases from J, the gap between germline ends came to 21 bases. This CDR3 region has 18 residues. The CDR3 nucleotides read TGTGCCAGCAGTAGACAAAGACAAGCCACTAACTCTGGAAACACCATATATTTT. Translation gives CASSRQRQATNSGNTIYF.

This clone was found once. V is TRBV4-1 and J is TRBJ1-2, with TRBD1 identical over 10 bases. The CDR3 totals 16 residues. Germline CDR1 reads MGHRA; CDR2 reads YSYEKL. After removal of 4 bases from V and 6 bases from J, the junction contained 11 bases not matched to a gene. The CDR3 DNA is TGCGCCAGCAGCCTGGGGACAGGGGCCGCGCTCCATGGCTACACCTTC. Amino acid sequence: CASSLGTGAALHGYTF.

This clone was counted only a few times. This chain uses TRBV7-3 with TRBJ2-5; the D is unclear. The CDR3 length is 13 residues. Germline CDR1 reads SGHTA; CDR2 reads FQGTGA. Trimming shortened V by 2 bases and J by 3 bases, and 7 bases separated the two germline ends. The CDR3 DNA sequence: TGTGCCAGCAGCTTAGTACGAGAAGAGACCCAGTACTTC. Its translation is CASSLVREETQYF.

The V call is TRBV4-3, the J call TRBJ2-5; TRBD1 or TRBD2 may be the D gene (5 bases each). The V end was cut by 0 bases, the J end by 7 bases, with 12 bases between. Germline assignment: CDR1 LGHNA and CDR2 YSLEER. The CDR3 is made up of 14 amino acids. The CDR3 sequence: CASSQDRDVGTQYF. CDR3 nucleotide sequence: TGCGCCAGCAGCCAAGATAGGGACGTCGGGACCCAGTACTTC.

The chain employs TRBV3-1 (or the pseudogene TRBV3-2) and TRBJ2-3; 11 nucleotides align to TRBD2. Germline CDR1 is LGHDT and CDR2 is YNNKEL (reference sequence). The V gene end was trimmed by 6 bases and the J gene end by 1 base; junction bases not matched to a gene: 0. The CDR3 totals 14 residues. CDR3 DNA: TGTGCCAGCAGGGGACTAGCGGGCACAGATACGCAGTATTTT. Translating it yields CASRGLAGTDTQYF.

The rearrangement links TRBV4-1 to TRBJ1-5; D remains ambiguous. The V gene lost 1 base and the J gene lost 0 bases, with 7 bases spanning the gap. The CDR3 totals 15 residues. Germline CDR1 MGHRA, CDR2 YSYEKL. This CDR3 is CASSQGQNSNQPQHF. The CDR3 DNA reads TGCGCCAGCAGCCAAGGGCAGAATAGCAATCAGCCCCAGCATTTT.

The V gene is TRBV3-1 (or the pseudogene TRBV3-2), the J gene TRBJ1-3; D gene unclear. CDR1 LGHDT and CDR2 YNNKEL come from the germline V gene (reference sequence). Trimming cost V 3 bases and J 2 bases, with 17 bases left between them. The CDR3 length is 17 residues. CDR3 region: CASSHHGGVSAGNTIYF. The CDR3 region has the DNA TGTGCCAGCAGCCACCATGGTGGGGTCTCTGCTGGAAACACCATATATTTT.

About this clone itself: The junction differs from germline at one of its ends, possibly a read error. The rearrangement joins TRBV7-7 to TRBJ2-1; 11 bases match TRBD2. From germline, CDR1 is SSHAT and CDR2 FNYEAQ (reference sequence). The CDR3 is made up of 15 amino acids. CDR3 residues: CASSPSGGIYNEQFF. The CDR3 coding sequence is TGTGCTAGCAGCCCTAGCGGGGGGATCTACAATGAGCAGTTCTTC.

V gene TRBV18 combines with J gene TRBJ1-2, with D possibly matching TRBD1 (5 bases). Germline V gene data show CDR1 as KGHSH and CDR2 as LQKENI. The CDR3 is made up of 13 amino acids. The germline V and J ends were trimmed by 2 bases and 5 bases, with 9 bases remaining between them. CDR3 in DNA: TGTGCCAGCTCACCAGGGGGAGAATATGGCTACACCTTC. It yields the protein CASSPGGEYGYTF.

As for this clone: Other DNA sequences from this sample encode an identical CDR3 as well. The V gene is TRBV28, the J gene TRBJ2-7; the D gene is possibly TRBD1 (5 bases). Per germline, CDR1 MDHEN and CDR2 SYDVKM. The CDR3 is 12 residues long. The V and J ends lost 5 bases and 3 bases respectively, with 8 bases between them. CDR3 sequence (DNA): TGTGCCAGCAGTAGTAGGGGCTACGAGCAGTACTTC. It specifies CASSSRGYEQYF.

The sample holds one count of this clone. This chain uses TRBV7-8 with TRBJ2-5; D perhaps matches TRBD2 (6 bases). The CDR3 has 16 amino acids. Germline-derived CDR1 and CDR2 are SGHVS and FQNEAQ. V gave up 1 base and J gave up 7 bases, with 19 bases separating them. CDR3 nucleotide sequence: TGTGCCAGCAGCTTAGATCGGGGCGGGGTTGATGGGACCCAGTACTTC. Amino acid sequence: CASSLDRGGVDGTQYF.